This T cell receptor beta chain came from a study of OX40 agonist ivuxolimab in advanced cancers. Study at large: Cohort: 65% to 90% men, mean age approximately 64, aged about 20 to 90. General study findings and limits: Expanded clones were, on average, more numerous among CD8+ T cells than CD4+.

Clones were read by immunoSEQ multiplex PCR, and TCRdb kept only the in-frame ones, dropping some. Among some 75,000 clones listed, around nine tenths were seen once. The germline V gene encodes CDR1 LNHDA and CDR2 SQIVND (reference sequence). V lost 4 bases and J 4 bases, leaving 10 bases between the germline ends. There are 13 residues in the CDR3. Peripheral blood came from all dose cohorts at three timepoints. For this clone: Its antigen is still unknown.

The TCR comes from an adult with an advanced solid tumor such as melanoma, head and neck, liver or kidney cancer. The chain joins TRBV19 to TRBJ2-5; either TRBD1 or TRBD2 may supply D (5 bases each). This specimen consisted of CD4+ or CD8+ T cells sorted from blood, obtained in a trial of the OX40 agonist ivuxolimab. The CDR3 DNA sequence: TGTGCCAGTAGTAGGCCGGGGCGAGAGACCCAGTACTTC. It codes for CASSRPGRETQYF.